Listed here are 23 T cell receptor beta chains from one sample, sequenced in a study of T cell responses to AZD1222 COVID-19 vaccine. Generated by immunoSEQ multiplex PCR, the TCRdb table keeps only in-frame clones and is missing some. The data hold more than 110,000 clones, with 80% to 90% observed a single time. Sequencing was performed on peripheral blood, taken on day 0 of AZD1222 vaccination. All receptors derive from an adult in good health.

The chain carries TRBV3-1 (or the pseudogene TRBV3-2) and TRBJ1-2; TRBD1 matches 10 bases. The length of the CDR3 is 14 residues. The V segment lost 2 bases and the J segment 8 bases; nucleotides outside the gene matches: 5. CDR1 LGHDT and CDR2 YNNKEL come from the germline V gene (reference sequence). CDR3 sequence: CASSQPGTGEGYTF. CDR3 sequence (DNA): TGTGCCAGCAGCCAACCCGGGACAGGGGAAGGCTACACCTTC.

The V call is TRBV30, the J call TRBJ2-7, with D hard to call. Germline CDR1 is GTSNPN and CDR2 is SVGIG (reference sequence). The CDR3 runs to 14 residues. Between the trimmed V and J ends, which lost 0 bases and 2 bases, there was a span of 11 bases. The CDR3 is CAWSVQLNTYEQYF. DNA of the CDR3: TGTGCCTGGAGTGTCCAGCTGAACACCTACGAGCAGTACTTC.

CDR3 residues: CASSLGSSANEKLFF. As DNA, the CDR3 is TGTGCCAGCAGCTTAGGGAGTAGTGCCAATGAAAAACTGTTTTTT. The chain employs TRBV7-9 and TRBJ1-4, with D uncertain. CDR1 SEHNR and CDR2 FQNEAQ come from the germline V gene (reference sequence). The V gene lost 1 base and the J gene lost 5 bases, with 11 bases spanning the gap. This CDR3 has 15 residues.

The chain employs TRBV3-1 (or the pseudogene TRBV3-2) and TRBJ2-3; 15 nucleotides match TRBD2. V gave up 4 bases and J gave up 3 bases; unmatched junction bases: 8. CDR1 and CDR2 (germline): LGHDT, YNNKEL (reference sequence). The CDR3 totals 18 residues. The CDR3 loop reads CASSLLGTSGGRTDTQYF. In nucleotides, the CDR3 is TGTGCCAGCAGCCTCCTCGGGACTAGCGGGGGGCGGACAGATACGCAGTATTTT.

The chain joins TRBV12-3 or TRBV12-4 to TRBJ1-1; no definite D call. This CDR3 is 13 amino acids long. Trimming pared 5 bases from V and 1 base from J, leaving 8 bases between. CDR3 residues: CASSPHTNTEAFF. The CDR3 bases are TGTGCCAGCAGTCCTCATACGAACACTGAAGCTTTCTTT.

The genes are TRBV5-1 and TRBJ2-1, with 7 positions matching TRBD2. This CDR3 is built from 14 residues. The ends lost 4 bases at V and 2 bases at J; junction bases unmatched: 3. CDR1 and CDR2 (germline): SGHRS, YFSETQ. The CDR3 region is CASSPGLAYNEQFF. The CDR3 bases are TGCGCCAGCAGCCCTGGACTAGCCTACAATGAGCAGTTCTTC.

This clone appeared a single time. The CDR3 DNA follows: TGTGCCAGCAGCCCCGGACTAGCGGGCTCCGGGGAGACCCAGTACTTC. Protein: CASSPGLAGSGETQYF. This chain links TRBV14 with TRBJ2-5; TRBD2 agrees at 11 bases. V trimming: 4 bases; J trimming: 5 bases; junction bases outside the gene matches: 9. The germline V gene has CDR1 SGHDN and CDR2 FVKESK. The CDR3 consists of 16 residues.

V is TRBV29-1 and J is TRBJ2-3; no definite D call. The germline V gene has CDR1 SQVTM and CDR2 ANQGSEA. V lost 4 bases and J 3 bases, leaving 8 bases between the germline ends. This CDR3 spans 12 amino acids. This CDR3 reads CSVVLGTDTQYF. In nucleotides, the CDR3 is TGCAGCGTTGTCCTGGGTACAGATACGCAGTATTTT.

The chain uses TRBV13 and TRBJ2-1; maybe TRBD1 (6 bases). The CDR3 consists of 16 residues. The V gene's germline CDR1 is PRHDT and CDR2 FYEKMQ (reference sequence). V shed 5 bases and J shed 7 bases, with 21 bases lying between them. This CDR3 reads CASSLLQGPGANEQFF. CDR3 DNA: TGTGCCAGCAGCCTCCTTCAGGGACCAGGGGCGAATGAGCAGTTCTTC.

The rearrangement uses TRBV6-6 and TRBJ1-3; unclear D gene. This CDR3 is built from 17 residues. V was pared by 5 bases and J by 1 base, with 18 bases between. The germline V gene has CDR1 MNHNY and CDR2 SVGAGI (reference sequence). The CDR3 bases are TGTGCCAGCAGTCGAACCCCCAGCAGTAGGTCTGGAAACACCATATATTTT. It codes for CASSRTPSSRSGNTIYF.

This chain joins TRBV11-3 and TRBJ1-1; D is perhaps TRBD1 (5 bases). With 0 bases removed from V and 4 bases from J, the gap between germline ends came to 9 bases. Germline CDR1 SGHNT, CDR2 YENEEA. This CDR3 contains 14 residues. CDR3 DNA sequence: TGTGCCAGCAGCTTAGAGGGGGAAGGCACTGAAGCTTTCTTT. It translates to CASSLEGEGTEAFF.

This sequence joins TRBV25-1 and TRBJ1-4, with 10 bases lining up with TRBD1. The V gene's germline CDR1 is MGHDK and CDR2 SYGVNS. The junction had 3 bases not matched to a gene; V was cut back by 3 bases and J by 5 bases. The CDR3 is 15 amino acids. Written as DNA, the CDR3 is TGTGCCAGCAGTGATCGGACAGGGGGAAATGAAAAACTGTTTTTT. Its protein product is CASSDRTGGNEKLFF.

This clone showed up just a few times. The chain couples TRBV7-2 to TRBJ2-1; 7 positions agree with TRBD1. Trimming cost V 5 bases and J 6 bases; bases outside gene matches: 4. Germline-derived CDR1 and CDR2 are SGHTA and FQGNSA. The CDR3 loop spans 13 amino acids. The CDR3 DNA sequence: TGTGCCAGCAGCCCCGACAGGGCCAATGAGCAGTTCTTC. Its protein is CASSPDRANEQFF.

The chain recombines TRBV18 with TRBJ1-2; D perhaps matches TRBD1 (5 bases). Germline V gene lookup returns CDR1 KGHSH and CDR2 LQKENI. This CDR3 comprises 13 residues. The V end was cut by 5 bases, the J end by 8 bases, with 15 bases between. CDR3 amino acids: CASSEDTLRGYTF. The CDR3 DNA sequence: TGTGCCAGCTCAGAGGACACATTGAGGGGCTACACCTTC.

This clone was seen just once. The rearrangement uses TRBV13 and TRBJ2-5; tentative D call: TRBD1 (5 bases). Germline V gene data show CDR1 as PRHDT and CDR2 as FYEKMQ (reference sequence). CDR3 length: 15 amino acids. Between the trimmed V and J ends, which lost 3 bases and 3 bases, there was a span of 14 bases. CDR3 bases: TGTGCCAGCAGCTTTCTGTTGACAGAGGAAGAGACCCAGTACTTC. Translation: CASSFLLTEEETQYF.

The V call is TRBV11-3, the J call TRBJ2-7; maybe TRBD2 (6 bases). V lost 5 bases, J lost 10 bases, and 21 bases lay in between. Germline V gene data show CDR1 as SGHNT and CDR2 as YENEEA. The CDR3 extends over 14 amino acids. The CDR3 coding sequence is TGTGCCAGCAGCGCACGGGAGACCCCTATGTTCCAGTACTTC. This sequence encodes CASSARETPMFQYF.

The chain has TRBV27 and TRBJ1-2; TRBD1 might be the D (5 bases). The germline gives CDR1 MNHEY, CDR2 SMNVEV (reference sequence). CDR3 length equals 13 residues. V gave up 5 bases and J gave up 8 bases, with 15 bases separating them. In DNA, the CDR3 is TGTGCCAGCAGTGCCTCGTGGGAGGGGGGCTACACCTTC. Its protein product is CASSASWEGGYTF.

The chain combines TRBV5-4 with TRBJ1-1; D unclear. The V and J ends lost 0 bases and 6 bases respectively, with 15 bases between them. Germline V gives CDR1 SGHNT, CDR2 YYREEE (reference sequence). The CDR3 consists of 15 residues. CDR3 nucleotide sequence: TGTGCCAGCAGCTTGGCACCTGCCGGGTTTGCTGAAGCTTTCTTT. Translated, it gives CASSLAPAGFAEAFF.

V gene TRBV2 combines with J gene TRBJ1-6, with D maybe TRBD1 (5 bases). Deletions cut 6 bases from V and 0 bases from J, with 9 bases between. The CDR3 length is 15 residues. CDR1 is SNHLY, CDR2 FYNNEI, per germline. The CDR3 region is CASSEDISYNSPLHF. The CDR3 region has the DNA TGTGCCAGCAGCGAGGACATCTCCTATAATTCACCCCTCCACTTT.

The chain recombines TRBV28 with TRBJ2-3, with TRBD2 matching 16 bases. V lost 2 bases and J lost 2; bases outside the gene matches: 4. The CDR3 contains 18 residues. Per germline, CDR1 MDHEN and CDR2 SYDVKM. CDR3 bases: TGTGCCAGCAGTTTAAGGGGACTAGCGGGGGGGACCACAGATACGCAGTATTTT. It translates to CASSLRGLAGGTTDTQYF.

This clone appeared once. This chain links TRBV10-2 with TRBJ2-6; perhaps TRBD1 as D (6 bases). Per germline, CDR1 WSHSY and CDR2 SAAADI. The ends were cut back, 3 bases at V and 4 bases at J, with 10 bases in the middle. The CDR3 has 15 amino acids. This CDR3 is CASSDPGAGANVLTF. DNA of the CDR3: TGCGCCAGCAGTGATCCAGGGGCCGGGGCCAACGTCCTGACTTTC.

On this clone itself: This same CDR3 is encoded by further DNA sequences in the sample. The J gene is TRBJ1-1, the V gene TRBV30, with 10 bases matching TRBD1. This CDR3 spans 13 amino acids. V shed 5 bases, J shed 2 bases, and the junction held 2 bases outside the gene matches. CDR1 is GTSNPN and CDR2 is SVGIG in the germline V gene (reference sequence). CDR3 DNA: TGTGCCTGGGACAGGGGGCTAAACACTGAAGCTTTCTTT. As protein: CAWDRGLNTEAFF.

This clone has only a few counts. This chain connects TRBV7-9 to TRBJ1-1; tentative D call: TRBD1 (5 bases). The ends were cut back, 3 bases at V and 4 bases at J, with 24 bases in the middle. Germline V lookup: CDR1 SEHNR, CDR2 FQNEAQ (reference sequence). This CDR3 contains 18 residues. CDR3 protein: CASSLRDRLSILGTEAFF. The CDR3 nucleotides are TGTGCCAGCAGCTTGAGGGACCGATTATCGATTTTGGGCACTGAAGCTTTCTTT.